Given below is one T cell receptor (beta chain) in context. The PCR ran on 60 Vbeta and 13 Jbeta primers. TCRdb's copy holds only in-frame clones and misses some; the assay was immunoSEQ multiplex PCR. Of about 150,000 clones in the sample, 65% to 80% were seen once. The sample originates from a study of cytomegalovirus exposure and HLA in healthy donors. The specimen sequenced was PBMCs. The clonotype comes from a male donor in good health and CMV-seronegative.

The CDR3 sequence is CATSRYRDTENQPQHF. The CDR3 DNA is TGTGCCACCAGCAGATACCGGGACACCGAGAATCAGCCCCAGCATTTT. This sequence joins TRBV15 and TRBJ1-5; possible D gene TRBD1, 6 bases. Trimming pared 2 bases from V and 4 bases from J, leaving 15 bases between. The CDR3 length is 16 residues. CDR1 and CDR2 from the germline V gene are LNHNV and YYDKDF (reference sequence).